Shown below are 4 T cell receptor beta chains from a single sample sequenced in a study of high-grade serous ovarian cancer treatment subgroups. Clones were read by immunoSEQ multiplex PCR, and TCRdb kept only the in-frame ones, dropping some. Of about 7,700 clones listed, about two thirds were seen once; the top ten hold almost 6%. Tumor samples were taken before definitive surgery or chemotherapy. Sequencing used tumor tissue. The receptors were sampled from a human donor with high-grade serous ovarian cancer.

This chain connects TRBV28 to TRBJ2-1; 9 nucleotides line up with TRBD2. J was trimmed by 9 bases and V by 5 bases; bases with no gene match: 11. Germline V gene lookup returns CDR1 MDHEN and CDR2 SYDVKM. The CDR3 totals 15 residues. CDR3 nucleotide sequence: TGTGCCAGCAGTCCACGGACAGCGGGGGGAGGTGAGCAGTTCTTC. Translating gives CASSPRTAGGGEQFF.

The chain uses TRBV28 and TRBJ2-5; 9 bases are a match to TRBD1. Germline V gene data show CDR1 as MDHEN and CDR2 as SYDVKM. This CDR3 is built from 14 residues. The V segment lost 5 bases and the J segment 7 bases; nucleotides outside the gene matches: 8. DNA for the CDR3: TGTGCCAGCAGTAGTGGACAGGGGACCCGGACCCAGTACTTC. It specifies CASSSGQGTRTQYF.

The CDR3 loop is CASSPQGRRDYGYTF. The CDR3 DNA follows: TGTGCCAGCAGTCCTCAGGGGAGGAGGGACTATGGCTACACCTTC. The V call is TRBV27, the J call TRBJ1-2; a weak D match, TRBD1 (6 bases). The germline CDR1 and CDR2 sequences are MNHEY and SMNVEV (reference sequence). The CDR3 has 15 residues. With 5 bases removed from V and 3 bases from J, the gap between germline ends came to 16 bases.

With respect to this clone: Mismatch with germline at one junction end may stem from a read error. This chain links TRBV19 with TRBJ2-1; TRBD2 matches at 9 bases. This CDR3 has 16 amino acids. From germline, CDR1 is LNHDA and CDR2 SQIVND (reference sequence). This CDR3 is CAGRKGDLAGYNEQFF. CDR3 DNA sequence: TGTGCCGGTAGGAAAGGGGATCTAGCGGGGTACAATGAGCAGTTCTTC.